Below are 5 T cell receptor beta chains sequenced from a single sample in a study of OX40 agonist ivuxolimab in advanced cancers. Assay used: immunoSEQ multiplex PCR; TCRdb lists only in-frame clones, some missing. The sample lists tens of thousands of clones, over 75% occurring once. The material sequenced was CD4+ or CD8+ T cells sorted from blood, taken in a trial of the OX40 agonist ivuxolimab. Receptors were obtained from an adult with an advanced solid tumor such as melanoma, head and neck, liver or kidney cancer.

J is TRBJ2-5 and V is TRBV6-6; 11 bases line up with TRBD2. The CDR3 extends over 13 amino acids. Germline loops: CDR1 MNHNY, CDR2 SVGAGI (reference sequence). With V trimmed by 5 bases and J by 7 bases, 3 bases remained unmatched. CDR3 DNA: TGTGCCAGCAGTGCACTAGCGGGAGCGACCCAGTACTTC. Amino acids: CASSALAGATQYF.

The chain is built from TRBV27 and TRBJ2-2; 8 positions match TRBD2. This CDR3 contains 19 residues. Unmatched junction bases numbered 18, after V lost 4 bases and J lost 5 bases. Germline lookup yields CDR1 MNHEY and CDR2 SMNVEV (reference sequence). For the CDR3, the DNA is TGTGCCAGCAGTTATACCCTCCGTGGGGCGGGAGGTCAAACCGGGGAGCTGTTTTTT. This sequence encodes CASSYTLRGAGGQTGELFF.

The chain links TRBV7-8 to TRBJ2-2; 12 nucleotides align to TRBD2. The CDR3 sequence is 16 residues long. J lost 1 base, V lost 5 bases, and 2 bases had no gene match. From germline, CDR1 is SGHVS and CDR2 FQNEAQ. The CDR3 DNA follows: TGTGCCAGCAGCCCACTAGCGGGAGGGAACACCGGGGAGCTGTTTTTT. Protein sequence: CASSPLAGGNTGELFF.

The chain links TRBV7-2 to TRBJ1-2, with D hard to call. Trimming cost V 6 bases and J 5 bases, with 16 bases left between them. The CDR3 is 14 residues long. Germline CDR1 SGHTA, CDR2 FQGNSA. CDR3 sequence reads: CASSQYETPYGYTF. Here the CDR3 DNA reads TGTGCCAGCAGTCAATACGAGACACCGTATGGCTACACCTTC.

V is TRBV19 and J is TRBJ1-1, with D possibly TRBD1 on 5 matching bases. Per germline, CDR1 LNHDA and CDR2 SQIVND (reference sequence). The CDR3 loop spans 17 amino acids. The V end was cut by 4 bases, the J end by 0 bases, with 18 bases between. The CDR3 spells CASSRNRDALMNTEAFF. The CDR3 DNA is TGTGCCAGTAGTAGGAACCGGGACGCCTTGATGAACACTGAAGCTTTCTTT. Together with reference TRBV19 and TRBJ1-1, the CDR3 gives the full variable domain: DGGITQSPKYLFRKEGQNVTLSCEQNLNHDAMYWYRQDPGQGLRLIYYSQIVNDFQKGDIAEGYSVSREKKESFPLTVTSAQKNPTAFYLCASSRNRDALMNTEAFFGQGTRLTVV.